The clone carrying this T cell receptor beta chain appeared once. V was trimmed by 0 bases and J by 0 bases, leaving 11 bases between them. This CDR3 contains 17 residues. Germline CDR1 and CDR2: MGHRA and YSYEKL. Original data processing: Nucleated cell counts were estimated from reference gene primer amplification. This table comes from immunoSEQ multiplex PCR, and its TCRdb copy is limited to in-frame clones, with some not included. The DNA was the basis for D and trimming; V, J and clone size are from that table. The data contain approximately 190,000 clones, under 90% of them singletons. These data are taken from a study of blood T cell repertoires in COVID-19. Turning to the study itself: PBMCs, B-cell-depleted T cells, or T cells provided the cDNA or gDNA that made up the material.

Sequenced: peripheral blood. The rearrangement uses TRBV4-1 and TRBJ2-2; D is possibly TRBD1 (6 bases). The clonotype was recovered from a man aged 30 to 45 with active or convalescent COVID-19. The DNA for the CDR3 is TGCGCCAGCAGCCAAGAGGGGACACCCGCGAACACCGGGGAGCTGTTTTTT. Translation gives CASSQEGTPANTGELFF.